The source of this T cell receptor (beta chain) is a study of cytomegalovirus exposure and HLA in healthy donors. For the study at large: Researchers previously reported finding roughly 120 million unique TCR beta sequences from 170 million or so T cells. HLA-typed donors were the source of about 90 million unique TCRs held in an early data release. Membership in the Caucasian-associated ancestry cluster was found for 75% to 85% of 398 genotyped donors. Study findings and constraints: Later, an analysis found that common viral pathogens appeared to be linked with several of the most significant clusters.

The CDR3 consists of 16 residues. CDR1 is LNHDA, CDR2 SQIVND, per germline (reference sequence). The V end lost 5 bases, the J end lost 7 bases, and 21 bases lay between the germline ends. Of note for this clone: Its antigen is unidentified.

The primer mix had 60 Vbeta and 13 Jbeta primers. Sequencing was performed with immunoSEQ multiplex PCR; in TCRdb, only in-frame clones are kept and a portion is missing. The table lists over 140,000 clones, approximately 82% of them singletons, with roughly 1.4% in the top ten. The rearrangement uses TRBV19 and TRBJ2-4; possibly TRBD2 for D (6 bases). The sequence was obtained from a man aged 25-45 years in good health and CMV-seropositive. The sample taken for sequencing was PBMCs. The CDR3 bases are TGTGCCAGTAGTTGGCCCGGCCTAGACGGAGGGAACATTCAGTACTTC. It specifies CASSWPGLDGGNIQYF.